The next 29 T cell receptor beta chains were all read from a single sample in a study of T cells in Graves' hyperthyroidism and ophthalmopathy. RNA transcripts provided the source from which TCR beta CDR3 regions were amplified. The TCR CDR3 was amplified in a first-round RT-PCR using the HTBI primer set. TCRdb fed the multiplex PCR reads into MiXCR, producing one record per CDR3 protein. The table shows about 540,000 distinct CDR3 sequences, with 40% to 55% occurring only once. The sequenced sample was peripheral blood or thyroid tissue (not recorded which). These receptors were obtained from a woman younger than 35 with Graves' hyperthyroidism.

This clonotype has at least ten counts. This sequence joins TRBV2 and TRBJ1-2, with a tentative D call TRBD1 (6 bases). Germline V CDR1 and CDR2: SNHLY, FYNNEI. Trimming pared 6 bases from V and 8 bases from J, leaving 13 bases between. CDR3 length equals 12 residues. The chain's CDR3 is CASRDSKSGYTF. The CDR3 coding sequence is TGTGCCAGCAGGGACAGCAAAAGCGGCTACACCTTC.

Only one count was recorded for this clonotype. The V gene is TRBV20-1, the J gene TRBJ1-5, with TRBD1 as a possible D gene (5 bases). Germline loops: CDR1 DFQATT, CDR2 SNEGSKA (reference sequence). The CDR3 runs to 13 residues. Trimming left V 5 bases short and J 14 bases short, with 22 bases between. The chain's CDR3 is CSAPREGRETEHF. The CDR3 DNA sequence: TGCAGTGCTCCCCGGGAGGGGCGAGAGACCGAGCATTTT.

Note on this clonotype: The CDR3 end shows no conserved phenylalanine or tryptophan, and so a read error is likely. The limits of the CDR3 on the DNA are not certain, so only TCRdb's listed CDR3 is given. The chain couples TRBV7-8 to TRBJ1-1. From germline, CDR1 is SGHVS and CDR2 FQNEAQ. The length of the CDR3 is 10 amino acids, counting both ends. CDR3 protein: CASALREGIY.

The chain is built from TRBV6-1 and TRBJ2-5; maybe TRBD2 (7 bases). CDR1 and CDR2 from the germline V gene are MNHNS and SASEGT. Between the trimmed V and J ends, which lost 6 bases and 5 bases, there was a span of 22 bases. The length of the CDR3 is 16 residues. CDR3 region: CASSQQRGRAGETQYF. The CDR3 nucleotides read TGTGCCAGCAGCCAACAAAGGGGGAGGGCCGGGGAGACCCAGTACTTC.

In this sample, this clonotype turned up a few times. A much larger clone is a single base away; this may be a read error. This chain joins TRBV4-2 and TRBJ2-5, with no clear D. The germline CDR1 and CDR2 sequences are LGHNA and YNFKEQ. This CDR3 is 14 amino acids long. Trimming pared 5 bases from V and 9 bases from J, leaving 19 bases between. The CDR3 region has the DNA TGTGCCAGCAGCTTAGGTTGGCAGAAGGAGTCCCAGTACTTC. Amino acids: CASSLGWQKESQYF.

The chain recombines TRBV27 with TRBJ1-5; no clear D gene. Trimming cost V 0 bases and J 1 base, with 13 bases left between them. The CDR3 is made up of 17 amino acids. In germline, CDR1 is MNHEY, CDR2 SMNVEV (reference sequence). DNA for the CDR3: TGTGCCAGCAGTTTATCCTGGAGCGGCAGGAGCAATCAGCCCCAGCATTTT. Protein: CASSLSWSGRSNQPQHF.

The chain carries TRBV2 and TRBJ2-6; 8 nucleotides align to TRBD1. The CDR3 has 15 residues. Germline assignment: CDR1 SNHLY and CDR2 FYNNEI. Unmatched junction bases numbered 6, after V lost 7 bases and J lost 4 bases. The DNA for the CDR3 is TGTGCCAGCAAGGACAGGGAGGCCGGGGCCAACGTCCTGACTTTC. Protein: CASKDREAGANVLTF.

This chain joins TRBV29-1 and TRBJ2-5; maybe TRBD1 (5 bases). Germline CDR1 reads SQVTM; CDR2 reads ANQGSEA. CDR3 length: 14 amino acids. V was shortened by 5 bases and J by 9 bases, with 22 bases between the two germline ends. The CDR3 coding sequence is TGCAGCGTTACAGGATCTAATGGCAATCAGCCCCAGTACTTC. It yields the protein CSVTGSNGNQPQYF.

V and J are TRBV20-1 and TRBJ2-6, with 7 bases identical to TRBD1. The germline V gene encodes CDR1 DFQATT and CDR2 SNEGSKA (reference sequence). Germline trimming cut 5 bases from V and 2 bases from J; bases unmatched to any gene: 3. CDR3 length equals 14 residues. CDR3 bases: TGCAGTGCTGGACAGGCTACTGGGGCCAACGTCCTGACTTTC. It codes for CSAGQATGANVLTF.

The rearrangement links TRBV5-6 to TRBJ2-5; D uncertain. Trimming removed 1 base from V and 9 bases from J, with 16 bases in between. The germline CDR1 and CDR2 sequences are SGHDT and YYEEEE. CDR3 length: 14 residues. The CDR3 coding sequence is TGTGCCAGCAGCTTGAGGTTTAGCAATCAGCCCCAGTACTTC. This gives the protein CASSLRFSNQPQYF.

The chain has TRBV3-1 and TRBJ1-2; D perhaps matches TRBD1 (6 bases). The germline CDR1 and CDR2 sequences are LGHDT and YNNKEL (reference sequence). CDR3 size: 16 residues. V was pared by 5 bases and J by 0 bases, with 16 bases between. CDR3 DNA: TGTGCCAGCAGCTCTTCGGCCGGGACACCTAACTATGGCTACACCTTC. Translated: CASSSSAGTPNYGYTF. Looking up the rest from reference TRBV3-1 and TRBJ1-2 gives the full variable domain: DTAVSQTPKYLVTQMGNDKSIKCEQNLGHDTMYWYKQDSKKFLKIMFSYNNKELIINETVPNRFSPKSPDKAHLNLHINSLELGDSAVYFCASSSSAGTPNYGYTFGSGTRLTVV.

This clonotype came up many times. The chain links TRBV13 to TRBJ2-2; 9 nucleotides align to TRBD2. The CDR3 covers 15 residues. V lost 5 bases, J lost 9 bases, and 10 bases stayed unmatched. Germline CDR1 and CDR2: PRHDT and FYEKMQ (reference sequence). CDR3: CASSPSTSGDRELFF. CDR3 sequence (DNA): TGTGCCAGCAGCCCATCGACTAGCGGTGACCGGGAGCTGTTTTTT.

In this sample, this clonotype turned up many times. CDR3 DNA sequence: TGTGCCAGCAGCGGCCGGGACTACCCCTACGAGCAGTACTTC. It encodes CASSGRDYPYEQYF. The rearrangement uses TRBV7-2 and TRBJ2-7; 7 positions agree with TRBD2. The CDR3 length is 14 residues. Germline V CDR1 and CDR2: SGHTA, FQGNSA. Losses at the gene ends were 5 bases for V and 2 bases for J; bases not matched to a gene: 6.

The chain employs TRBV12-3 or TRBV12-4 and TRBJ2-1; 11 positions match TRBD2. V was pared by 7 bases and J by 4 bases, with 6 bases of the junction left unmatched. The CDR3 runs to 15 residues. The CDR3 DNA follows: TGTGCCAGCATCCCTAGCGGGAGGAGTTACAATGAGCAGTTCTTC. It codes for CASIPSGRSYNEQFF.

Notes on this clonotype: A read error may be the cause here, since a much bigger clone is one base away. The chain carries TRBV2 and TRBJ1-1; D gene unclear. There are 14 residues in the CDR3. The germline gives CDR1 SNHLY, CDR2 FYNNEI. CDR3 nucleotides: TGTGCCAGCAGTCCATTAGGAGCGAACACTGGAGCTTTCTTT. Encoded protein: CASSPLGANTGAFF.

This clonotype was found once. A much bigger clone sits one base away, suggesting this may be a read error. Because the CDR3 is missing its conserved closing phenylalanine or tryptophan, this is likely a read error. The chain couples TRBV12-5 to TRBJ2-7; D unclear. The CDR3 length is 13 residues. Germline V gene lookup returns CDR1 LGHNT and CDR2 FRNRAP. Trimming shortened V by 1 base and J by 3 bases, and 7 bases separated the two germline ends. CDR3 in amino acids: CASGLEPFYEQYL. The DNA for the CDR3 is TGTGCTAGTGGTTTGGAACCCTTCTACGAGCAGTACCTC.

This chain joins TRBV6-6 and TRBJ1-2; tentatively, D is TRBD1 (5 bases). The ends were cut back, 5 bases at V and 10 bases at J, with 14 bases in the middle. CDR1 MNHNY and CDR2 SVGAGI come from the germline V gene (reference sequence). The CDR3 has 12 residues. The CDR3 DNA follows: TGTGCCAGCAGTGAAGGGCAGGGCCACTACACCTTC. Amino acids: CASSEGQGHYTF.

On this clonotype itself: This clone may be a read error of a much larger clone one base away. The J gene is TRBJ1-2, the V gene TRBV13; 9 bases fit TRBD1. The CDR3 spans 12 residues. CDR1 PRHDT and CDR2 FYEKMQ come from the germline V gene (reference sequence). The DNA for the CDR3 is TGTGCCGGCAGCCCACAGGGGGCTGGCTACACCTTC. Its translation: CAGSPQGAGYTF.

CDR3 in DNA: TGCGCCAGCAGTGATGGTAGCGGGAGCCAAGAGACCCAGTACTTC. As protein: CASSDGSGSQETQYF. The chain is built from TRBV10-1 and TRBJ2-5; 9 bases map to TRBD2. CDR1 and CDR2 (germline): WNHNN, SYGVQD (reference sequence). The CDR3 spans 15 residues. The V segment lost 3 bases and the J segment 1 base; nucleotides outside the gene matches: 3.

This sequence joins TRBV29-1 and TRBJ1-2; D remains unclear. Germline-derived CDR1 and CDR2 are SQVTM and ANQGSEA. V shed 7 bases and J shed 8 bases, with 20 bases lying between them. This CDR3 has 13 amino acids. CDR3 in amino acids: CSGGNTGLRGYTF. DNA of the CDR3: TGCAGCGGCGGGAACACCGGTTTGCGAGGCTACACCTTC.

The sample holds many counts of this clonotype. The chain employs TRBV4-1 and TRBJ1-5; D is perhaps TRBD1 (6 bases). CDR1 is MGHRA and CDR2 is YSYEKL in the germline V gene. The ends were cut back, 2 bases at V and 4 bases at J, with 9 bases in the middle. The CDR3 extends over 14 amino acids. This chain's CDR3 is CASSQNTGNQPQHF. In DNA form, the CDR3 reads TGCGCCAGCAGCCAAAACACAGGGAATCAGCCCCAGCATTTT.

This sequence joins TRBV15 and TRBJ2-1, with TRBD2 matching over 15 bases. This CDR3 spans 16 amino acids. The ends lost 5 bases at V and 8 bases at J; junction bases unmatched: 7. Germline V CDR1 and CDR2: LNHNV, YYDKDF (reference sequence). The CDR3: CATSVGLAGGGDEQFF. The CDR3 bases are TGTGCCACCAGCGTAGGACTAGCGGGAGGGGGCGATGAGCAGTTCTTC.

The CDR3 spells CASSQPASGGETQYF. In DNA, the CDR3 is TGTGCCAGCAGCCAACCCGCTAGCGGGGGGGAGACCCAGTACTTC. The chain combines TRBV7-6 with TRBJ2-5; TRBD2 aligns across 11 bases. With V trimmed by 5 bases and J by 5 bases, 7 bases remained unmatched. Germline V CDR1 and CDR2: SGHVS, FNYEAQ. The CDR3 sequence is 15 residues long.

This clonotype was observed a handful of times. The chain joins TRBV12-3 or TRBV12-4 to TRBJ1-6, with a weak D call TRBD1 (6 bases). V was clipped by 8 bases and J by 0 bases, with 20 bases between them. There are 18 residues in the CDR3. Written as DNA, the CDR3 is TGTGCCAGCTCACCTCAGGGGACAAGGAGCTCCTATAATTCACCCCTCCACTTT. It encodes CASSPQGTRSSYNSPLHF.

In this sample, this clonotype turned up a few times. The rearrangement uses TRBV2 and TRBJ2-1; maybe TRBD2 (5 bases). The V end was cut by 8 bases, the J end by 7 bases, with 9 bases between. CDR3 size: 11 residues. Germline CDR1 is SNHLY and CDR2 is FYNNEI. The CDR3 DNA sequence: TGTGCCAGCGGGAGTTATAATGAGCAGTTCTTC. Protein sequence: CASGSYNEQFF.

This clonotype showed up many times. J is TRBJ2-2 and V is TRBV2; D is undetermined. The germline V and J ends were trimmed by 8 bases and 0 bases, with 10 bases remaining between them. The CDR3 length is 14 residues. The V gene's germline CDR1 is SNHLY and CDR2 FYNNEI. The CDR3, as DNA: TGTGCCAGCCTACGTTTGTCGAACACCGGGGAGCTGTTTTTT. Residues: CASLRLSNTGELFF.

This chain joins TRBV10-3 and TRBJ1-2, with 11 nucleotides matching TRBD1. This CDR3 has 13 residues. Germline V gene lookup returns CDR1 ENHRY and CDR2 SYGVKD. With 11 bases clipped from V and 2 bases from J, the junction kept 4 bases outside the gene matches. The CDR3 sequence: CAAWTGGNYGYTF. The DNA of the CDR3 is TGTGCCGCCTGGACAGGGGGCAACTATGGCTACACCTTC.

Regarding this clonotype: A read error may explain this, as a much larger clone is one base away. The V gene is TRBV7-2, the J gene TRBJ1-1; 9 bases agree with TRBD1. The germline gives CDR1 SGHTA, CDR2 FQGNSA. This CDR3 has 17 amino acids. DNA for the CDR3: TGTGCCAGCTCGTCTGCCGGGACAGGGATCGGGAACACTGAAGCTTCCTTT. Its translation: CASSSAGTGIGNTEASF.

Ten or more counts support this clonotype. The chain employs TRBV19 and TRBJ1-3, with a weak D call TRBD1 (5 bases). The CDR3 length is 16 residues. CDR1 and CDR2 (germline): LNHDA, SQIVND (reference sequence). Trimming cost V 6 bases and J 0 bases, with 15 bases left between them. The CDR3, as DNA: TGTGCCAGTAGGAGAGGGGACCTCTTCTCTGGAAACACCATATATTTT. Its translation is CASRRGDLFSGNTIYF.